The 14 T cell receptor beta chains below were found in one sample sequenced in a study of T-cell memory formation after mild COVID-19. Each CDR3 protein gets one entry after TCRdb re-called the 5' RACE reads with MiXCR. This sample carries a few hundred thousand distinct CDR3 sequences, around 30% of them seen once, and the ten largest clones take 11%. Sequenced: PBMCs or a T cell subset sorted from them (not recorded which). These TCRs come from an adult woman who had mild COVID-19 (a few samples of this study predate the infection). Cell type and time point are not known.

This clonotype was picked up a small number of times. This chain joins TRBV12-3 or TRBV12-4 and TRBJ1-2, with D tentatively TRBD1 (5 bases). CDR3 size: 13 residues. Trimming cost V 3 bases and J 6 bases, with 11 bases left between them. CDR3 nucleotide sequence: TGTGCCAGCAGTTTCGGGCAGGGTAATGGCTACACCTTC. Its protein product is CASSFGQGNGYTF.

The gene calls are TRBV5-1 and TRBJ2-7, with TRBD1 as a possible D gene (6 bases). The CDR3 extends over 17 amino acids. With 0 bases removed from V and 4 bases from J, the gap between germline ends came to 20 bases. The germline V gene encodes CDR1 SGHRS and CDR2 YFSETQ. As DNA, the CDR3 is TGCGCCAGCAGCTTGGGCTTTGGGGGCGCGGACCTGTACGAGCAGTACTTC. This translates into CASSLGFGGADLYEQYF.

This clonotype turned up a few times. CDR3 protein: CASSLREVAKNIQYF. DNA for the CDR3: TGTGCCAGCAGTCTCCGAGAGGTAGCCAAAAACATTCAGTACTTC. The genes are TRBV12-3 or TRBV12-4 and TRBJ2-4, with no clear D. The CDR3 is 15 residues long. V lost 5 bases and J 0 bases, leaving 11 bases between the germline ends.

Only a few counts were recorded for this clonotype. The V gene is TRBV7-3, the J gene TRBJ2-3; TRBD2 agrees at 10 bases. The germline gives CDR1 SGHTA, CDR2 FQGTGA. The ends lost 6 bases at V and 2 bases at J; junction bases unmatched: 8. The CDR3 runs to 16 residues. The CDR3 region is CASSLSLAGVTDTQYF. CDR3 sequence (DNA): TGTGCCAGCAGTCTAAGTCTAGCGGGAGTCACAGATACGCAGTATTTT.

The CDR3 sequence is CASSSEREQRFF. CDR3 nucleotide sequence: TGTGCCAGCAGCTCCGAGCGGGAACAGCGGTTCTTC. This chain joins TRBV7-2 and TRBJ2-1; TRBD2 matches 7 bases. The length of the CDR3 is 12 residues. Germline trimming cut 4 bases from V and 15 bases from J; bases unmatched to any gene: 9. Per germline, CDR1 SGHTA and CDR2 FQGNSA.

The chain has TRBV6-5 and TRBJ1-6; D is undetermined. CDR3 size: 14 residues. CDR1 and CDR2 (germline): MNHEY, SVGAGI. V was shortened by 6 bases and J by 3 bases, with 9 bases between the two germline ends. The DNA of the CDR3 is TGTGCCAGCAGGCCGAATATCTATAATTCACCCCTCCACTTT. Protein product: CASRPNIYNSPLHF.

This clonotype was recorded a few times. J is TRBJ2-4 and V is TRBV6-5; the match to TRBD1 covers 7 bases. There are 15 residues in the CDR3. The germline gives CDR1 MNHEY, CDR2 SVGAGI. The ends lost 1 base at V and 4 bases at J; junction bases unmatched: 4. The CDR3 DNA sequence: TGTGCCAGCAGTTACTTACAGGGACAGAAAAACATTCAGTACTTC. Translating gives CASSYLQGQKNIQYF.

The chain links TRBV7-9 to TRBJ2-1; D is perhaps TRBD1 or TRBD2 (6 bases each). The length of the CDR3 is 11 residues. CDR1 is SEHNR and CDR2 is FQNEAQ in the germline V gene (reference sequence). V lost 5 bases to trimming and J lost 13 bases, with 12 bases between them. CDR3 protein: CASSPGGGQFF. The CDR3 nucleotides are TGTGCCAGCAGCCCCGGAGGGGGACAGTTCTTC.

The V and J genes are TRBV11-3 and TRBJ2-5; tentatively, D is TRBD1 (6 bases). Germline loops: CDR1 SGHNT, CDR2 YENEEA. Trimming removed 4 bases from V and 5 bases from J, with 11 bases in between. The CDR3 totals 13 residues. As DNA, the CDR3 is TGTGCCAGCAGCTCGACAGGTCGGGAGACCCAGTACTTC. Its protein product is CASSSTGRETQYF.

V and J are TRBV24-1 and TRBJ2-2; either TRBD1 or TRBD2 may supply D (5 bases each). CDR3 size: 15 residues. Per the germline V gene, CDR1 is KGHDR and CDR2 is SFDVKD. The V end was cut by 3 bases, the J end by 3 bases, with 10 bases between. CDR3 protein: CATSDVPGHTGELFF. The CDR3 DNA reads TGTGCCACCAGTGATGTCCCGGGACACACCGGGGAGCTGTTTTTT.

This clonotype was seen a handful of times. The V call is TRBV7-8, the J call TRBJ2-4; TRBD2 matches at 12 bases. The CDR3 has 19 amino acids. V dropped 5 bases and J dropped 0; count of bases not matched to a gene: 11. Germline CDR1 reads SGHVS; CDR2 reads FQNEAQ. As DNA, the CDR3 is TGTGCCAGCAGCGCCCTACGGACTAGCGGGATTGGAGCCAAAAACATTCAGTACTTC. Its translation: CASSALRTSGIGAKNIQYF.

This clonotype was seen only a few times. The chain employs TRBV15 and TRBJ2-5; TRBD1 matches 7 bases. The CDR3 runs to 14 residues. Trimming removed 6 bases from V and 2 bases from J; junction bases left unmatched: 6. Germline V gene sequence: CDR1 LNHNV, CDR2 YYDKDF (reference sequence). CDR3 nucleotides: TGTGCCACCAGTACGGGACAGTTTCAAGAGACCCAGTACTTC. This sequence encodes CATSTGQFQETQYF.

In this sample, this clonotype turned up a few times. The rearrangement links TRBV6-4 to TRBJ2-1; D remains ambiguous. The ends were cut back, 8 bases at V and 7 bases at J, with 21 bases in the middle. The CDR3 totals 15 residues. Germline CDR1 MRHNA, CDR2 SNTAGT. CDR3 protein: CASASSPAEGNEQFF. CDR3 sequence (DNA): TGTGCCAGCGCTTCTTCCCCAGCAGAAGGGAATGAGCAGTTCTTC.

J is TRBJ2-7 and V is TRBV7-9; D is possibly TRBD2 (5 bases). CDR1 and CDR2 (germline): SEHNR, FQNEAQ (reference sequence). The CDR3 is made up of 12 amino acids. Trimming took 5 bases from V and 5 from J, leaving 10 bases between them. The CDR3 protein is CASSLDFDEQYF. DNA of the CDR3: TGTGCCAGCAGCCTGGACTTTGACGAGCAGTACTTC.